The rows below give T cell receptor beta chains drawn from one sample of a study of T cell repertoires in cytomegalovirus infection. TCRdb reprocessed the reads with MiXCR, giving one entry per CDR3 protein. This sample has 150,000 to 200,000 distinct CDR3 sequences, with about 15% found just once. The source material was CD8+ T cells from PBMCs. Receptors were obtained from a human donor in good health (CMV status not recorded). Some clones in this sample may be carry-over from other donors' samples. Both conserved end residues are part of each CDR3. Each record gives: J gene, V gene, CDR3 protein.

J: TRBJ2-1; V: TRBV6-6; CDR3: CASSPLPSGGAYNEQFF
J: TRBJ2-1; V: TRBV28; CDR3: CASSSGLAAPYNEQFF
J: TRBJ2-7; V: TRBV7-2; CDR3: CASSTSRGGLDEQYF
J: TRBJ2-7; V: TRBV5-1; CDR3: CASSSRDPREREQYF
J: TRBJ1-1; V: TRBV14; CDR3: CASSHGGAVEAFF
J: TRBJ2-1; V: TRBV7-9; CDR3: CASSSEPDEQFF
J: TRBJ2-1; V: TRBV12-5; CDR3: CASGLGGRSGEQFF
J: TRBJ1-5; V: TRBV5-6; CDR3: CASSSGRGNQPQHF
J: TRBJ2-7; V: TRBV6-5; CDR3: CASNDRLYYEQYF
J: TRBJ1-2; V: TRBV29-1; CDR3: CSVPPGIGYGYTF
J: TRBJ2-1; V: TRBV7-3; CDR3: CASSLLAGGHNEQFF
J: TRBJ1-1; V: TRBV25-1; CDR3: CASSRKGQLNTEAFF
J: TRBJ1-1; V: TRBV7-9; CDR3: CASSLVEGGTEAFF
J: TRBJ2-1; V: TRBV6-2/TRBV6-3; CDR3: CASSLTGTSGSSYNEQFF
J: TRBJ1-1; V: TRBV7-9; CDR3: CASSLDRGLTEAFF
J: TRBJ1-2; V: TRBV19; CDR3: CASREILRNYGYTF
J: TRBJ2-1; V: TRBV29-1; CDR3: CSVGAGTGGSFAQFF
J: TRBJ2-1; V: TRBV7-2; CDR3: CASSLDEAGYSYNEQFF
J: TRBJ2-7; V: TRBV29-1; CDR3: CSVEGHDSYEQYF
J: TRBJ1-1; V: TRBV5-1; CDR3: CASSFDPRGTEAFF
J: TRBJ2-1; V: TRBV4-2; CDR3: CASSQSVVAGSEQFF
J: TRBJ1-1; V: TRBV29-1; CDR3: CSVDPITASFF
J: TRBJ2-7; V: TRBV28; CDR3: CASSRTRGFWHEQYF